This TCR beta chain appears in the sequencing data of a study of beta chain features in type 1 diabetes. Expressed TCRB transcripts were sequenced, since all the RNA that had been isolated was reverse transcribed. It was found that naive, central memory and regulatory T cell samples averaged approximately 3.5 million reads. Assay: immunoSEQ multiplex PCR; the TCRdb copy retains only in-frame clones and omits some. The table lists roughly 140,000 clones, under 60% of them singletons. This CDR3 has 12 amino acids. The V end lost 6 bases, the J end lost 8 bases, and 13 bases lay between the germline ends. The germline V gene encodes CDR1 MNHNY and CDR2 SVGAGI (reference sequence). Overall study results and limits: Compared to healthy donors, patients appeared to have naive, central memory and Treg TCRB repertoires that were more alike. High-TCR-expressing cells could be over-represented by cDNA sequencing. When Type 1 diabetes patients were examined, their TCRB CDR3s proved moderately but significantly shorter in all four CD4+ subsets.

This clone was recorded a few times. Its antigen is not identified. The sample was Tregs from blood. This chain uses TRBV6-6 with TRBJ1-1, with D unclear. This clonotype was sampled from a man younger than 30 in good health. CDR3 bases: TGTGCCAGCAGAGATTCCCCCAGGGAAGCTTTCTTT. Amino acid sequence: CASRDSPREAFF.